This T cell receptor beta chain was recovered during a study of cytomegalovirus exposure and HLA in healthy donors. Overall study: About 77 million unique TCRs from HLA-typed donors made up an early data release.

Both 60 Vbeta primers and 13 Jbeta primers went into the PCR. This table comes from immunoSEQ multiplex PCR, and its TCRdb copy is limited to in-frame clones, with some not included. The top ten clones hold around 5.4% of a sample with 200,000 to 250,000 clones, roughly 82% of them seen once. This clone was detected only once. Its antigen is as yet unknown. The germline V gene has CDR1 SGHNT and CDR2 YENEEA. This CDR3 has 14 residues. Trimming shortened V by 1 base and J by 0 bases, and 7 bases separated the two germline ends. Study-wide results and limits: A classifier reportedly called cytomegalovirus status with high sensitivity and specificity.

The TCR sequence derives from a woman in her 40s in good health and CMV-seropositive. The genes are TRBV11-3 and TRBJ2-7; possibly TRBD1 for D (5 bases). The sample was PBMCs. CDR3: CASSLVQGSYEQYF. Here the CDR3 DNA reads TGTGCCAGCAGCTTAGTGCAGGGCTCCTACGAGCAGTACTTC.